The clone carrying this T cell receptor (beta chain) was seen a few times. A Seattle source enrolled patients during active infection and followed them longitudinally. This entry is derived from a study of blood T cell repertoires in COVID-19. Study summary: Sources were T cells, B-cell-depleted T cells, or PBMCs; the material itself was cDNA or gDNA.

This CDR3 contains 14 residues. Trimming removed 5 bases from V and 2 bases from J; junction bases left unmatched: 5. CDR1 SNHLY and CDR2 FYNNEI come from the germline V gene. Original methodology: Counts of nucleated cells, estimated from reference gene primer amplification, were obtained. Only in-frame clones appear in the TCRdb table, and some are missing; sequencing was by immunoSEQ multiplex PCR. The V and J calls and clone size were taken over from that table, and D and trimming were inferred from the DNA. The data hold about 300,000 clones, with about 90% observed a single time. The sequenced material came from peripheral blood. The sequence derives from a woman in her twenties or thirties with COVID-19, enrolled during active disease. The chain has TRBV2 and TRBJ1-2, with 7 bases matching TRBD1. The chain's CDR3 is CASSPRQGNYGYTF. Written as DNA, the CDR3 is TGTGCCAGCAGTCCCCGACAGGGAAACTATGGCTACACCTTC.